A selection of T cell receptor beta chains follows, all from one sample in a study of cytomegalovirus exposure and HLA in healthy donors. Profiling relied on immunoSEQ multiplex PCR, and the TCRdb table lists in-frame clones only, not all of them. The sample carries roughly 100,000 clones, 75% to 90% recorded once. The sequencing sample was made of PBMCs. All receptors come from a man in his thirties or forties in good health and CMV-seropositive. CDR3s include the opening cysteine and the closing phenylalanine or tryptophan.

V	J	CDR3
TRBV27	TRBJ2-3	CASSFSSYRTDTQYF
TRBV7-8	TRBJ2-3	CASSLVYRRQFTSTDTQYF
TRBV7-2	TRBJ2-2	CASSLGGPYTGELFF
TRBV29-1	TRBJ2-5	CSVWDREETQYF
TRBV30	TRBJ1-1	CACEQGRRPFF
TRBV6-4	TRBJ2-1	CASSDSSGSYNEQFF
TRBV7-9	TRBJ2-1	CASRPGTGRFSEQFF
TRBV2	TRBJ2-7	CASKGQGSYEQYF
TRBV6-5	TRBJ1-2	CASTKSGQALYGYTF
TRBV5-6	TRBJ1-5	CASSLAPSTGVQHF
TRBV10-3	TRBJ2-7	CAISELAGDHPYEQYF
TRBV5-4	TRBJ2-7	CASSPLTGTGAYEQYF
TRBV30	TRBJ1-4	CAWSVIQGLSEKLFF
TRBV5-1	TRBJ2-7	CASSTRDTPYEQYF
TRBV5-4	TRBJ1-6	CASSRTGLNSPLHF
TRBV4-1	TRBJ1-5	CASSQDGGGEGQPQHF
TRBV29-1	TRBJ2-2	CSVEESRPGELFF
TRBV9	TRBJ2-1	CASSVVGAGVVEGNEQFF
TRBV4-2	TRBJ2-1	CASSQPIGTSGGWEQFF
TRBV6-5	TRBJ2-1	CASRTTQGAYNEQFF
TRBV4-1	TRBJ1-4	CASGQRPPEDEKLFF
TRBV5-4	TRBJ2-5	CASSSGGHQETQYF
TRBV6-1	TRBJ1-6	CASSETTTVSPLHF
TRBV6-5	TRBJ2-7	CASSWGGRSYEQYF
TRBV5-1	TRBJ2-7	CASSLVGGRTSYEQYF
TRBV2	TRBJ1-5	CASSVQVTSNQPQHF
TRBV10-3	TRBJ2-7	CAPGGSMTYEQYF
TRBV5-4	TRBJ1-5	CASSSSGTGGTQPQHF
TRBV5-1	TRBJ2-5	CASSSRTSGGETQYF
TRBV18	TRBJ1-1	CASSPPQDRGTEAFF
TRBV29-1	TRBJ2-7	CSVAGHLSYEQYF